Below, 18 T cell receptor beta chains from the same sample are listed, as sequenced in a study of blood T cell repertoires in COVID-19. Produced via immunoSEQ multiplex PCR; TCRdb's table is partial and in-frame only. The sample records roughly 100,000 clones, around four fifths being singletons. The sequenced sample consisted of peripheral blood. The source of these receptors is a woman in her 70s with acute or convalescent COVID-19.

The chain carries TRBV7-2 and TRBJ1-6; no clear D. The CDR3 extends over 13 amino acids. Between the trimmed V and J ends, which lost 1 base and 10 bases, there was a span of 8 bases. The V gene's germline CDR1 is SGHTA and CDR2 FQGNSA. CDR3 sequence reads: CASSLGIRSPLHF. CDR3 DNA: TGTGCCAGCAGCTTAGGTATCAGGTCACCCCTCCACTTT. The full variable domain, in which reference TRBV7-2 and TRBJ1-6 provide the parts outside the CDR3, is GAGVSQSPSNKVTEKGKDVELRCDPISGHTALYWYRQSLGQGLEFLIYFQGNSAPDKSGLPSDRFSAERTGGSVSTLTIQRTQQEDSAVYLCASSLGIRSPLHFGNGTRLTVT.

The CDR3 DNA reads TGTGCCAGTAGTAGCCGGGACAGGGGGGGGCCAGATACGCAGTATTTT. It translates to CASSSRDRGGPDTQYF. This chain joins TRBV19 and TRBJ2-3, with TRBD1 matching 11 bases. The CDR3 contains 16 residues. J gave up 4 bases and V 4 bases, and 7 bases lay outside the gene matches. CDR1 LNHDA and CDR2 SQIVND come from the germline V gene (reference sequence).

The rearrangement uses TRBV30 and TRBJ1-2; the match to TRBD1 covers 7 bases. Trimming took 3 bases from V and 4 from J; bases not matched to a gene: 8. From germline, CDR1 is GTSNPN and CDR2 SVGIG (reference sequence). The CDR3 spans 14 residues. As DNA, the CDR3 is TGTGCCTGGAGCCAGACAGGGCTATCCTATGGCTACACCTTC. It codes for CAWSQTGLSYGYTF.

This chain uses TRBV6-2 or TRBV6-3 with TRBJ2-1, with 9 bases matching TRBD1. Germline V gene sequence: CDR1 MNHEY, CDR2 SVGEGT. Germline trimming cut 2 bases from V and 5 bases from J; bases unmatched to any gene: 13. CDR3 length: 18 amino acids. This chain's CDR3 is CASSYPVGAGTGNNEQFF. For the CDR3, the DNA is TGTGCCAGCAGTTACCCCGTTGGAGCCGGGACAGGGAACAATGAGCAGTTCTTC.

The chain links TRBV7-6 to TRBJ2-3; 8 bases agree with TRBD1. The CDR3 consists of 16 residues. The trim removed 5 bases at V and 1 base at J, leaving 8 bases unmatched. The V gene's germline CDR1 is SGHVS and CDR2 FNYEAQ. CDR3 DNA sequence: TGTGCCAGCAGCGAAATAGAACAGGGGGGCACAGATACGCAGTATTTT. It specifies CASSEIEQGGTDTQYF.

CDR3 nucleotides: TGCAGCGTTGTTGGGGACAGCAAGACTTATGGCTACACCTTC. This translates into CSVVGDSKTYGYTF. The rearrangement joins TRBV29-1 to TRBJ1-2, with 7 bases aligning to TRBD1. The V segment lost 4 bases and the J segment 5 bases; nucleotides outside the gene matches: 10. CDR1 is SQVTM and CDR2 is ANQGSEA in the germline V gene. The CDR3 extends over 14 amino acids.

This clone has just a few counts. The chain links TRBV7-7 to TRBJ2-5; D is possibly TRBD1 (5 bases). The CDR3 loop spans 16 amino acids. Germline CDR1 reads SSHAT; CDR2 reads FNYEAQ (reference sequence). Trimming cost V 1 base and J 4 bases, with 16 bases left between them. Written as DNA, the CDR3 is TGTGCCAGCAGCTTAGGCACAGGACACCAGGGAGAGACCCAGTACTTC. The encoded protein is CASSLGTGHQGETQYF.

This clone appeared once. V is TRBV5-4 and J is TRBJ2-4; 9 nucleotides align to TRBD1. This CDR3 is 15 amino acids long. The V and J ends lost 0 bases and 7 bases, in that order; junction bases with no gene match: 5. Germline assignment: CDR1 SGHNT and CDR2 YYREEE (reference sequence). CDR3 sequence: CASSLAGGQGNIQYF. Here the CDR3 DNA reads TGTGCCAGCAGCTTGGCCGGGGGACAGGGTAACATTCAGTACTTC.

The V gene is TRBV18, the J gene TRBJ1-2, with 8 bases lining up with TRBD1. CDR3 size: 15 residues. V lost 2 bases, J lost 2 bases, and 4 bases stayed unmatched. Germline-derived CDR1 and CDR2 are KGHSH and LQKENI. CDR3 sequence (DNA): TGTGCCAGCTCACCAGAGCACAGGGGGAACTATGGCTACACCTTC. Translated, it gives CASSPEHRGNYGYTF.

V and J are TRBV12-3 or TRBV12-4 and TRBJ2-7, with D uncertain. The CDR3 sequence is 12 residues long. V was clipped by 3 bases and J by 10 bases, with 13 bases between them. The CDR3 DNA is TGTGCCAGCAGTTTTCGAAGACTTCCACAGTACTTC. This gives the protein CASSFRRLPQYF.

This clone showed up just once. V gene TRBV10-1 combines with J gene TRBJ2-2, with TRBD2 identical over 7 bases. With 0 bases clipped from V and 6 bases from J, the junction kept 7 bases outside the gene matches. CDR3 size: 16 residues. The germline gives CDR1 WNHNN, CDR2 SYGVQD (reference sequence). CDR3 sequence (DNA): TGCGCCAGCAGTGAGTCCGGCGGGGGTAAGGCCGGGGAGCTGTTTTTT. Its translation is CASSESGGGKAGELFF.

The J gene is TRBJ1-1, the V gene TRBV11-3, with TRBD1 matching over 12 bases. Unmatched junction bases numbered 3, after V lost 5 bases and J lost 11 bases. The length of the CDR3 is 12 residues. Germline assignment: CDR1 SGHNT and CDR2 YENEEA. The CDR3, as DNA: TGTGCCAGCAGCCCGGGACAGGGGGCGGCTTTCTTT. Translation gives CASSPGQGAAFF.

V gene TRBV6-2 or TRBV6-3 combines with J gene TRBJ2-5; TRBD2 matches 11 bases. The V and J ends lost 4 bases and 4 bases, in that order; junction bases with no gene match: 5. The germline CDR1 and CDR2 sequences are MNHEY and SVGEGT. This CDR3 comprises 15 residues. CDR3 bases: TGTGCCAGCAGTTTCGACCTAGCGGGGGGAGAGACCCAGTACTTC. This encodes CASSFDLAGGETQYF.

The rearrangement uses TRBV6-5 and TRBJ1-1, with unresolved D. This CDR3 region has 12 residues. The germline V gene encodes CDR1 MNHEY and CDR2 SVGAGI. Trimming cost V 8 bases and J 11 bases, with 18 bases left between them. The CDR3 bases are TGTGCCAGCTCAACGGACGGAGGAGGGGCTTTCTTT. Amino acids: CASSTDGGGAFF.

This rearrangement joins TRBV18 to TRBJ2-2; 7 nucleotides line up with TRBD1. This CDR3 has 16 residues. Trimming cost V 3 bases and J 5 bases; bases outside gene matches: 9. Germline values: CDR1 KGHSH, CDR2 LQKENI. The CDR3 DNA is TGTGCCAGCTCACCGCAGCCGGGACAGCGTACCGGGGAGCTGTTTTTT. Translation: CASSPQPGQRTGELFF.

The chain couples TRBV6-6 to TRBJ2-7; 7 bases agree with TRBD1. Germline trimming cut 4 bases from V and 4 bases from J; bases unmatched to any gene: 10. Germline assignment: CDR1 MNHNY and CDR2 SVGAGI (reference sequence). This CDR3 has 15 residues. This CDR3 reads CASSSIGTALYEQYF. CDR3 coding DNA: TGTGCCAGCAGTTCAATCGGGACAGCCTTATACGAGCAGTACTTC.

The V call is TRBV2, the J call TRBJ1-4, with a weak D call TRBD1 (5 bases). Germline V gives CDR1 SNHLY, CDR2 FYNNEI. The CDR3 is 16 amino acids. The V and J ends lost 10 bases and 0 bases respectively, with 18 bases between them. The CDR3 coding sequence is TGTGCCACCGGGGGTCGAACCGGCCCAACTAATGAAAAACTGTTTTTT. Protein: CATGGRTGPTNEKLFF.

The gene calls are TRBV5-1 and TRBJ2-7; D ambiguous. V lost 2 bases and J lost 0, with 15 bases in between. CDR3 size: 16 residues. Per germline, CDR1 SGHRS and CDR2 YFSETQ. The CDR3 loop reads CASSFVIGADSYEQYF. The CDR3 coding sequence is TGCGCCAGCAGCTTTGTAATTGGCGCGGACTCCTACGAGCAGTACTTC.